These 24 T cell receptor beta chains were all obtained from the same sample, sequenced in a study of Ad26.COV2.S vaccination and SARS-CoV-2 variants. This table comes from immunoSEQ multiplex PCR, and its TCRdb copy is limited to in-frame clones, with some not included. The sample includes about 390,000 clones, approximately 91% of them seen just once. Treatment noted: about 20 received Ad26.COV2.S at low or high dose, single or two shots; 5 received placebo; per-sample allocation not given. Specimen acquisition occurred on day 63 following the initial vaccine or placebo injection. The specimen was peripheral blood, collected in a trial of Ad26.COV2.S vaccine versus placebo. The receptors derive from a person aged 18-65 years who received the Ad26.COV2.S COVID-19 vaccine or a placebo.

Only one count was recorded for this clone. The V gene is TRBV10-3, the J gene TRBJ1-1; a possible D gene is TRBD1 (5 bases). CDR1 and CDR2 from the germline V gene are ENHRY and SYGVKD. The CDR3 is 14 residues long. The V end lost 4 bases, the J end lost 4 bases, and 13 bases lay between the germline ends. The CDR3 sequence: CAISGQPGTTEAFF. CDR3 DNA: TGTGCCATCAGTGGACAGCCCGGGACCACTGAAGCTTTCTTT.

V and J are TRBV29-1 and TRBJ1-1; no clear D gene. The CDR3 loop spans 12 amino acids. CDR1 is SQVTM, CDR2 ANQGSEA, per germline. The ends were cut back, 1 base at V and 7 bases at J, with 10 bases in the middle. The CDR3 DNA sequence: TGCAGCGTTGAAGCATCCGGGATTGAAGCTTTCTTT. Translating gives CSVEASGIEAFF.

This chain links TRBV14 with TRBJ2-7; TRBD2 might be the D (6 bases). The CDR3 has 17 residues. CDR1 and CDR2 (germline): SGHDN, FVKESK. V gave up 1 base and J gave up 0 bases, with 16 bases separating them. The CDR3 spells CASSQGRRAEGSYEQYF. The CDR3 DNA reads TGTGCCAGCAGCCAAGGGAGGAGGGCGGAGGGCTCCTACGAGCAGTACTTC.

The chain is built from TRBV9 and TRBJ1-3, with D unclear. V lost 6 bases to trimming and J lost 0 bases, with 10 bases between them. The CDR3 consists of 14 residues. Germline V gene sequence: CDR1 SGDLS, CDR2 YYNGEE. DNA for the CDR3: TGTGCCAGCACCGGCAGCAGCTCTGGAAACACCATATATTTT. Encoded protein: CASTGSSSGNTIYF.

This rearrangement joins TRBV11-3 to TRBJ2-7, with 7 bases fitting TRBD2. Germline CDR1 reads SGHNT; CDR2 reads YENEEA. V was pared by 5 bases and J by 1 base, with 8 bases of the junction left unmatched. This CDR3 contains 15 residues. The CDR3 bases are TGTGCCAGCAGCCCGGGGGGAGGCGGTTCCTACGAGCAGTACTTC. Translation: CASSPGGGGSYEQYF.

The chain couples TRBV18 to TRBJ1-1, with D tentatively TRBD1 (5 bases). The CDR3 consists of 13 residues. Germline loops: CDR1 KGHSH, CDR2 LQKENI. Trimming left V 5 bases short and J 5 bases short, with 12 bases between. The CDR3 here is CASSTLGETEAFF. The CDR3 DNA is TGTGCCAGCTCAACCTTAGGGGAGACTGAAGCTTTCTTT.

This clone was found once. The gene calls are TRBV5-1 and TRBJ1-1; maybe TRBD1 (6 bases). CDR3 size: 18 residues. Germline assignment: CDR1 SGHRS and CDR2 YFSETQ. CDR3 amino acids: CASYVGHRLPRGETEAFF. CDR3 DNA sequence: TGCGCTAGTTACGTCGGACACAGACTACCCAGGGGAGAAACTGAAGCTTTCTTT.

The chain recombines TRBV6-5 with TRBJ2-1; D is ambiguous. Trimming cost V 9 bases and J 6 bases, with 12 bases left between them. This CDR3 spans 12 amino acids. Germline V CDR1 and CDR2: MNHEY, SVGAGI. The DNA of the CDR3 is TGTGCCAGACCAAGACACTTCAATGAGCAGTTCTTC. Encoded protein: CARPRHFNEQFF.

The CDR3 loop is CASILEFKAFF. Here the CDR3 DNA reads TGTGCCAGTATTCTCGAATTTAAAGCTTTCTTT. V gene TRBV19 combines with J gene TRBJ1-1; D unclear. Germline values: CDR1 LNHDA, CDR2 SQIVND (reference sequence). V dropped 7 bases and J dropped 9 bases, with 12 bases sitting between them. This CDR3 is 11 amino acids long.

The chain links TRBV18 to TRBJ2-3; the D gene is possibly TRBD2 (6 bases). CDR1 and CDR2 from the germline V gene are KGHSH and LQKENI. The CDR3 spans 16 residues. Trimming removed 0 bases at V and 1 base at J, with 11 bases between. The CDR3 reads CASSPPETGGTDTQYF. In DNA, the CDR3 is TGTGCCAGCTCACCACCGGAAACGGGGGGCACAGATACGCAGTATTTT.

V usage is TRBV2 and J usage is TRBJ2-4; D is ambiguous. This CDR3 spans 15 amino acids. Deletions cut 3 bases from V and 1 base from J, with 10 bases between. The germline gives CDR1 SNHLY, CDR2 FYNNEI. The DNA for the CDR3 is TGTGCCAGCAGTGACCCCACCGGGGCCAAAAACATTCAGTACTTC. The encoded protein is CASSDPTGAKNIQYF.

CDR3 coding DNA: TGTGCCAGCAGTGACCTGGGGTTTCCCCTCCACTTT. Its translation is CASSDLGFPLHF. V and J are TRBV27 and TRBJ1-6; D unresolved. Trimming pared 5 bases from V and 13 bases from J, leaving 12 bases between. The V gene's germline CDR1 is MNHEY and CDR2 SMNVEV (reference sequence). The CDR3 is 12 amino acids.

This rearrangement joins TRBV5-1 to TRBJ1-2; D not resolved. Germline CDR1 SGHRS, CDR2 YFSETQ. This CDR3 has 14 amino acids. The ends were cut back, 1 base at V and 6 bases at J, with 13 bases in the middle. Here the CDR3 DNA reads TGCGCCAGCAGCTTGTCCGAGTTATTTCATGGCTACACCTTC. Residues: CASSLSELFHGYTF.

The chain employs TRBV6-6 and TRBJ1-1; 7 bases line up with TRBD1. Trimming removed 5 bases from V and 4 bases from J; junction bases left unmatched: 10. Germline CDR1 is MNHNY and CDR2 is SVGAGI (reference sequence). CDR3 length: 15 residues. CDR3 nucleotide sequence: TGTGCCAGCAGTAACCCAGACAGGGCGGGCACTGAAGCTTTCTTT. Translating it yields CASSNPDRAGTEAFF.

The gene calls are TRBV18 and TRBJ2-3; TRBD1 matches 9 bases. The length of the CDR3 is 16 residues. V shed 5 bases, J shed 7 bases, and the junction held 13 bases outside the gene matches. Germline V gene data show CDR1 as KGHSH and CDR2 as LQKENI. CDR3 protein: CASSNTTGTGLNTQYF. CDR3 DNA: TGTGCCAGCTCAAATACCACCGGGACAGGGTTGAATACGCAGTATTTT. Drawing the rest from reference TRBV18 and TRBJ2-3, the complete variable domain is NAGVMQNPRHLVRRRGQEARLRCSPMKGHSHVYWYRQLPEEGLKFMVYLQKENIIDESGMPKERFSAEFPKEGPSILRIQQVVRGDSAAYFCASSNTTGTGLNTQYFGPGTRLTVL.

In its sample, this clone was seen once. The chain uses TRBV19 and TRBJ1-1; the D is unclear. CDR1 and CDR2 (germline): LNHDA, SQIVND (reference sequence). Trimming shortened V by 5 bases and J by 1 base, and 8 bases separated the two germline ends. The CDR3 spans 13 residues. CDR3 sequence: CASSFRENTEAFF. As DNA, the CDR3 is TGTGCCAGTAGTTTTAGGGAGAACACTGAAGCTTTCTTT.

V usage is TRBV6-5 and J usage is TRBJ2-7, with D unclear. This CDR3 contains 12 residues. V gave up 7 bases and J gave up 3 bases, with 10 bases separating them. Germline assignment: CDR1 MNHEY and CDR2 SVGAGI. The CDR3 sequence is CASTNSNYEQYF. The CDR3 DNA reads TGTGCCAGCACGAACAGTAACTACGAGCAGTACTTC.

This clone has more than one count but fewer than ten. The chain uses TRBV3-1 (or the pseudogene TRBV3-2) and TRBJ2-7; D is unclear. The CDR3 is 11 amino acids. Trimming took off 4 bases at V and 3 bases at J, with 4 bases between the two ends. Germline-derived CDR1 and CDR2 are LGHDT and YNNKEL (reference sequence). The CDR3 region has the DNA TGTGCCAGCAGCCGACTCTACGAGCAGTACTTC. Protein sequence: CASSRLYEQYF.

The rearrangement joins TRBV6-5 to TRBJ1-5; D is perhaps TRBD1 (5 bases). CDR1 MNHEY and CDR2 SVGAGI come from the germline V gene. Trimming shortened V by 3 bases and J by 15 bases, and 15 bases separated the two germline ends. The CDR3 spans 12 residues. CDR3 amino acids: CASSYSGTHMHF. CDR3 in DNA: TGTGCCAGCAGTTATTCAGGGACTCACATGCATTTT.

The chain links TRBV6-1 to TRBJ2-7, with D unclear. The CDR3 has 14 residues. The germline V gene has CDR1 MNHNS and CDR2 SASEGT. V was shortened by 3 bases and J by 3 bases, with 12 bases between the two germline ends. The CDR3 sequence: CASSDVGSGYEQYF. CDR3 nucleotides: TGTGCCAGCAGTGATGTAGGTTCGGGCTACGAGCAGTACTTC.

In this sample, this clone turned up once. The rearrangement links TRBV7-9 to TRBJ1-1; D gene uncertain. V dropped 7 bases and J dropped 4 bases, with 13 bases sitting between them. CDR1 and CDR2 (germline): SEHNR, FQNEAQ (reference sequence). The CDR3 covers 13 residues. The CDR3 reads CASTLTVGTEAFF. The CDR3 bases are TGTGCCAGCACCCTCACAGTCGGCACTGAAGCTTTCTTT. The whole variable domain, remainder taken from reference TRBV7-9 and TRBJ1-1, is DTGVSQNPRHKITKRGQNVTFRCDPISEHNRLYWYRQTLGQGPEFLTYFQNEAQLEKSRLLSDRFSAERPKGSFSTLEIQRTEQGDSAMYLCASTLTVGTEAFFGQGTRLTVV.

The V and J genes are TRBV7-7 and TRBJ2-2; possible D gene TRBD1, 7 bases. CDR1 is SSHAT, CDR2 FNYEAQ, per germline (reference sequence). The V and J ends lost 5 bases and 1 base respectively, with 14 bases between them. The CDR3 contains 16 residues. The CDR3 loop is CASSPGGTGNTGELFF. DNA for the CDR3: TGTGCCAGCAGCCCAGGGGGGACGGGGAACACCGGGGAGCTGTTTTTT. Full variable domain (remainder filled in from reference TRBV7-7 and TRBJ2-2): GAGVSQSPRYKVTKRGQDVTLRCDPISSHATLYWYQQALGQGPEFLTYFNYEAQPDKSGLPSDRFSAERPEGSISTLTIQRTEQRDSAMYRCASSPGGTGNTGELFFGEGSRLTVL.

Comment on this clone: The germline gene is not matched at one end of the junction; a read error may be the cause. The J gene is TRBJ2-7, the V gene TRBV6-2 or TRBV6-3, with TRBD2 as a possible D gene (6 bases). Germline-derived CDR1 and CDR2 are MNHEY and SVGEGT. This CDR3 is 15 amino acids long. The CDR3 spells CASSYWQGGSSEQYF. The CDR3 DNA is TGTGCCAGCAGTTACTGGCAGGGAGGTTCCTCCGAGCAGTACTTC.

This clone has a handful of counts. This chain joins TRBV7-9 and TRBJ1-5; D call uncertain. Trimming removed 3 bases from V and 5 bases from J, with 5 bases in between. Germline V gene sequence: CDR1 SEHNR, CDR2 FQNEAQ (reference sequence). The CDR3 spans 12 residues. CDR3 amino acids: CASSFGDQPQHF. CDR3 sequence (DNA): TGTGCCAGCAGCTTTGGGGATCAGCCCCAGCATTTT.